One sample yielded the 12 T cell receptor beta chains listed below, sequenced in a study of blood T cell repertoires in COVID-19. Method: immunoSEQ multiplex PCR; TCRdb's copy keeps in-frame clones and lacks some. The data hold roughly 200,000 clones, with 84% observed a single time. Sequenced material: peripheral blood. Every receptor here comes from a woman older than 75 with active or convalescent COVID-19.

The rearrangement joins TRBV10-3 to TRBJ2-3; 7 nucleotides agree with TRBD2. Germline CDR1 reads ENHRY; CDR2 reads SYGVKD. Trimming removed 7 bases from V and 5 bases from J; junction bases left unmatched: 3. The CDR3 is made up of 12 amino acids. The CDR3 loop is CAIKASGDTQYF. Here the CDR3 DNA reads TGTGCCATCAAGGCTAGCGGAGATACGCAGTATTTT.

The chain links TRBV11-3 to TRBJ2-7; D unresolved. The germline CDR1 and CDR2 sequences are SGHNT and YENEEA. V was shortened by 4 bases and J by 3 bases, with 4 bases between the two germline ends. CDR3 length: 11 amino acids. The CDR3 loop is CASSSYYEQYF. In nucleotides, the CDR3 is TGTGCCAGCAGCTCCTACTACGAGCAGTACTTC. Full variable domain (rest looked up from reference TRBV11-3 and TRBJ2-7): EAGVVQSPRYKIIEKKQPVAFWCNPISGHNTLYWYLQNLGQGPELLIRYENEEAVDDSQLPKDRFSAERLKGVDSTLKIQPAELGDSAVYLCASSSYYEQYFGPGTRLTVT.

This clone was observed a handful of times. J is TRBJ2-1 and V is TRBV11-3, with TRBD2 matching 7 bases. CDR3 length equals 15 residues. Trimming cost V 2 bases and J 4 bases; bases outside gene matches: 5. Per the germline V gene, CDR1 is SGHNT and CDR2 is YENEEA. CDR3 protein: CASSLPSGTYNEQFF. CDR3 sequence (DNA): TGTGCCAGCAGCTTACCTAGCGGTACTTACAATGAGCAGTTCTTC.

There are a few counts of this clone. The chain is built from TRBV6-5 and TRBJ1-3, with a possible D match to TRBD1 (5 bases). The CDR3 has 14 residues. Germline V gives CDR1 MNHEY, CDR2 SVGAGI. V gave up 5 bases and J gave up 0 bases, with 8 bases separating them. CDR3 sequence: CASSPRASGNTIYF. The CDR3, as DNA: TGTGCCAGCAGTCCCAGGGCCTCTGGAAACACCATATATTTT.

DNA for the CDR3: TGTGCCACCAGCAGAGATAGTACAGGAGCTAACTATGGCTACACCTTC. As protein: CATSRDSTGANYGYTF. The V gene is TRBV15, the J gene TRBJ1-2; possibly TRBD1 for D (5 bases). The germline V gene encodes CDR1 LNHNV and CDR2 YYDKDF (reference sequence). V gave up 0 bases and J gave up 0 bases, with 11 bases separating them. This CDR3 spans 16 amino acids.

The chain employs TRBV12-3 or TRBV12-4 and TRBJ1-1; D is ambiguous. Trimming removed 3 bases at V and 4 bases at J, with 9 bases between. The CDR3 is made up of 13 amino acids. CDR3 loop: CASSFREGTEAFF. DNA of the CDR3: TGTGCCAGCAGTTTTCGGGAAGGCACTGAAGCTTTCTTT.

This sequence joins TRBV3-1 (or the pseudogene TRBV3-2) and TRBJ2-2; the match to TRBD2 covers 12 bases. Germline V gives CDR1 LGHDT, CDR2 YNNKEL (reference sequence). The V segment lost 2 bases and the J segment 0 bases; nucleotides outside the gene matches: 10. This CDR3 comprises 20 residues. CDR3 in DNA: TGTGCCAGCAGCCAAACATCTTGGCTAGCGGGAGGGACGAACACCGGGGAGCTGTTTTTT. This translates into CASSQTSWLAGGTNTGELFF.

The V and J genes are TRBV5-4 and TRBJ2-3; 11 bases line up with TRBD2. Germline CDR1 and CDR2: SGHNT and YYREEE (reference sequence). V lost 3 bases, J lost 2 bases, and 8 bases stayed unmatched. This CDR3 spans 17 amino acids. The DNA of the CDR3 is TGTGCCAGCAGCTCTAACTTAGCGGGGGGGGTCACAGATACGCAGTATTTT. Translated: CASSSNLAGGVTDTQYF.

The rearrangement links TRBV27 to TRBJ2-1; no reliable D call. The germline V gene encodes CDR1 MNHEY and CDR2 SMNVEV (reference sequence). The CDR3 contains 14 residues. Trimming pared 5 bases from V and 0 bases from J, leaving 8 bases between. CDR3 nucleotide sequence: TGTGCCAGCAGTATGGGCTTCTCCTACAATGAGCAGTTCTTC. Its translation is CASSMGFSYNEQFF.

The chain carries TRBV6-6 and TRBJ1-3, with D possibly TRBD1 on 6 matching bases. The CDR3 consists of 13 residues. Looked up from germline, CDR1 is MNHNY and CDR2 is SVGAGI (reference sequence). The CDR3 nucleotides read TGTGGCGTTGGGGGGGCCTCTGGAAACACCATATATTTT. It is translated as CGVGGASGNTIYF.

The genes are TRBV24-1 and TRBJ2-3; D possibly corresponds to TRBD2 (6 bases). The CDR3 is made up of 17 amino acids. Trimming removed 4 bases at V and 0 bases at J, with 16 bases between. CDR1 is KGHDR, CDR2 SFDVKD, per germline. Here the CDR3 DNA reads TGTGCCACCAGTGACCCCGGGGACTTCTTGAGCACAGATACGCAGTATTTT. Its protein is CATSDPGDFLSTDTQYF.

V usage is TRBV9 and J usage is TRBJ2-3; D possibly corresponds to TRBD1 (6 bases). Germline V gives CDR1 SGDLS, CDR2 YYNGEE. Trimming pared 0 bases from V and 4 bases from J, leaving 12 bases between. The length of the CDR3 is 15 residues. The DNA for the CDR3 is TGTGCCAGCAGCGTAGATGGGGGCTCCGCAGATACGCAGTATTTT. This encodes CASSVDGGSADTQYF.